Listed below are T cell receptor beta chains from one sample, sequenced in a study of regulatory dendritic cells for organ transplantation. The antigens these receptors bind are not known. The protocol was immunoSEQ multiplex PCR, while the TCRdb copy is restricted to in-frame clones and leaves out a portion. This sample has about 18,000 clones, with 70% to 80% found just once. Source material: memory CD4+ T cells from blood cultured with regulatory dendritic cells. The source is a human donor in good health. Each CDR3 is given with its conserved first and last residue. The D gene is left open where the match is weak. The size of a clone is reported for some rows only, either as once, few or many, or as a class for expanded clones.

DNA	CDR3	J	D	size	V
TGCGCCAGCAGCTTGGGTTGGCCTCGCAACTCCTACGAGCAGTACTTC	CASSLGWPRNSYEQYF	TRBJ2-7	.	.	TRBV5-1
TGTGCCAGCAGCCCAAGGACGGGAGGAGACTACGAGCAGTACTTC	CASSPRTGGDYEQYF	TRBJ2-7	TRBD2	.	TRBV9
TGCGCCAGCAGGCTCACTAGCGGGGGGGCAGATACGCAGTATTTT	CASRLTSGGADTQYF	TRBJ2-3	TRBD2	.	TRBV4-3
TGTGCCAGCAGCCAAGGGGACAGGGGCGTCAACTATGGCTACACCTTC	CASSQGDRGVNYGYTF	TRBJ1-2	TRBD1	.	TRBV4-2
TGCGCCAGCAGTGTAGCGGGGCAAGAGACCCAGTACTTC	CASSVAGQETQYF	TRBJ2-5	TRBD2	.	TRBV10-2
TGCGCCAGCAGCCAAGACGGGGGCCCCACAGATACGCAGTATTTT	CASSQDGGPTDTQYF	TRBJ2-3	.	.	TRBV4-1
TGTGCCAGCAGCCCAGATGGAGGGGGGGTCGCTTTCTTT	CASSPDGGGVAFF	TRBJ1-1	.	.	TRBV5-8
TGTGCCAGCAAGGGATATCGTGGAAACACCATATATTTT	CASKGYRGNTIYF	TRBJ1-3	.	.	TRBV27
TGTGCCAGCAGCTTAGGTTTAGCGTCAGATACGCAGTATTTT	CASSLGLASDTQYF	TRBJ2-3	.	.	TRBV7-2
TGTGCCAGCAGTGACTCCGGGGGGGCCACAGATACGCAGTATTTT	CASSDSGGATDTQYF	TRBJ2-3	TRBD2	.	TRBV6-4
TGTGCCAGCAGCTTAGAAGTGGGGGGCGCCTATGGCTACACCTTC	CASSLEVGGAYGYTF	TRBJ1-2	.	.	TRBV7-6
TGTGCCAGCAGCCCCTTCGGGGGGGGGAACACTGAAGCTTTCTTT	CASSPFGGGNTEAFF	TRBJ1-1	.	.	TRBV7-8
TGTGCCTGGAGTCGCCCCACCTACAATGAGCAGTTCTTC	CAWSRPTYNEQFF	TRBJ2-1	.	.	TRBV30
TGTGCCAGCAGCTTATATGAACTATCAAGCACAGATACGCAGTATTTT	CASSLYELSSTDTQYF	TRBJ2-3	.	.	TRBV7-2
TGTGCCAGCAGCCAAGAAGGGACAGGGTATGGCTACACCTTC	CASSQEGTGYGYTF	TRBJ1-2	TRBD1	.	TRBV14
TGTGCCAGCAGCCGAAAAGGGGGCGACACTGAAGCTTTCTTT	CASSRKGGDTEAFF	TRBJ1-1	TRBD1	.	TRBV27
TGTGCCAGCGCGGGACAGAGCCCTCCAGATACGCAGTATTTT	CASAGQSPPDTQYF	TRBJ2-3	.	.	TRBV6-5
TGTGCTAGCAGCCTGGGTGTAGGGGCAGGACAAGAGACCCAGTACTTC	CASSLGVGAGQETQYF	TRBJ2-5	.	.	TRBV7-7
TGTGCCAGCAGCTTAATTTCTTCTATCAGGGGGCAATCGTACAATGAGCAGTTCTTC	CASSLISSIRGQSYNEQFF	TRBJ2-1	TRBD1	.	TRBV7-9
TGTGCCAGCAGCCAAGAGTCCGGGTTACCTGGAAACACCATATATTTT	CASSQESGLPGNTIYF	TRBJ1-3	.	.	TRBV14
TGTGCCAGCAGCACCTCATTAGAGTCACCCCTCCACTTT	CASSTSLESPLHF	TRBJ1-6	.	few	TRBV7-9
TGTGCCAGCAGCTTAGCGGGCGCGGGAGAGACCCAGTACTTC	CASSLAGAGETQYF	TRBJ2-5	.	.	TRBV7-2
TGTGCCAGCAGCTTAGCCACAGCTGTATCTGGAAACACCATATATTTT	CASSLATAVSGNTIYF	TRBJ1-3	.	.	TRBV7-6
TGTGCCAGCAGCTTAGCAGGGGGCACACCCCTCCACTTT	CASSLAGGTPLHF	TRBJ1-6	TRBD1	few	TRBV7-3
TGTGCCAGCAGCTTAGCCCAGAGAAGTAATGAGCAGTTCTTC	CASSLAQRSNEQFF	TRBJ2-1	.	.	TRBV7-9
TGTGCCAGCAGCGTAGACCCCCGACCTCGAGAGTTGAGAGGCTACACCTTC	CASSVDPRPRELRGYTF	TRBJ1-2	.	.	TRBV9
TGTGCCAGCAGCCCTCACACAGGGAATGACATTCAGTACTTC	CASSPHTGNDIQYF	TRBJ2-4	.	.	TRBV28
TGTGCCAGCAGCTTACTTGGCAAGGGGACTGAAGCTTTCTTT	CASSLLGKGTEAFF	TRBJ1-1	.	.	TRBV11-2
TGTGCCAGCAGTGGAAAAAACCGGGAGAATCGCTACGAGCAGTACTTC	CASSGKNRENRYEQYF	TRBJ2-7	.	.	TRBV25-1
TGTGCCAGCAGTTTAATGAGGGGTCAGACCCAGTACTTC	CASSLMRGQTQYF	TRBJ2-5	.	.	TRBV27
TGTGCCAGCAGAGTGCAGATGAACACTGAAGCTTTCTTT	CASRVQMNTEAFF	TRBJ1-1	.	once	TRBV28
TGTGCCAGCAGTTTAGTTTCCCAGGGCTCCTACGAGCAGTACTTC	CASSLVSQGSYEQYF	TRBJ2-7	.	.	TRBV28
TGTGCCAGCAGCTTATCCTCCGGGGGGACCCAGTACTTC	CASSLSSGGTQYF	TRBJ2-5	.	.	TRBV11-3
TGCGCCAGCAGCCCCCCCGAGGGTCCACCCCTCCACTTT	CASSPPEGPPLHF	TRBJ1-6	.	.	TRBV4-3
TGTGCCAGCAGTTACTCGGGGGCGCCCGTCGAAAAACTGTTTTTT	CASSYSGAPVEKLFF	TRBJ1-4	.	.	TRBV6-5
TGTGCCAGCAGTGGTTTCAGGACAGGGGACTCACCCCTCCACTTT	CASSGFRTGDSPLHF	TRBJ1-6	TRBD1	.	TRBV2
TGTGCCAGCTTGCCCCAGCGTTGGGGCAGCTGGGAGGCTTTCTTT	CASLPQRWGSWEAFF	TRBJ1-1	.	.	TRBV27
TGTGCCAGTAACCTAGAAACCGGGACAGGGGTGAACACTGAAGCTTTCTTT	CASNLETGTGVNTEAFF	TRBJ1-1	TRBD1	.	TRBV19
TGTGCCAGCAGCGCTCGCCCCGGACAGGGGCCTGAAGCTTTCTTT	CASSARPGQGPEAFF	TRBJ1-1	TRBD1	.	TRBV7-2
TGTGCCAGCAGGCCGATTGGGGTGGGAGAAAAACTGTTTTTT	CASRPIGVGEKLFF	TRBJ1-4	.	.	TRBV6-5
TGCGCCAGCACCGTGGCCGGAGGTTCACCCCTCCACTTT	CASTVAGGSPLHF	TRBJ1-6	.	few	TRBV10-2
TGTGCCAGCAGTTACTCGACTAGCGGGGGCTACGAGCAGTACTTC	CASSYSTSGGYEQYF	TRBJ2-7	TRBD2	.	TRBV6-5